The sequence of this TCR beta chain was determined in a study of tumor-infiltrating lymphocytes in oesophageal squamous cell carcinoma (dated by TCRdb to about 2016). This clonotype was counted at least ten times. Its antigen is still unknown. Per-base quality was not reported, and no clone a single base away is much larger than it. Library method: PCR. These reads were obtained on an Illumina HiSeq 2000. The raw public reads went through TCRdb reprocessing: fastp at Q25, MiXCR clone calling, in-frame beta chains kept. Identical CDR3 proteins give one entry, which carries the most common genes and DNA. The sample table holds just under 20,000 distinct CDR3 sequences, of which 35% to 50% were seen once. The ten largest clonotypes hold roughly a fifth of the sample. The CDR3, from cysteine to phenylalanine, totals 17 residues. Of the read, only the CDR3 DNA is kept; its 51 bases are in frame from base 1. V is pruned by 1 base and J by 9 bases, leaving 12 bases of the junction without a gene match. The germline V gene specifies SGHTA as CDR1 and FQGNSA as CDR2.

The TCR sequence derives from a male donor with esophageal squamous cell carcinoma. The chain is made from TRBV7-2 and TRBJ2-1, with TRBD2 matching 10 junction bases. Sequencing used esophageal tumor tissue. The CDR3 region reads CASSLDGASGSISEQFF. The nucleotides are TGTGCCAGCAGCTTAGACGGTGCTAGCGGGAGTATAAGTGAGCAGTTCTTC.